The rows below give T cell receptor beta chains drawn from one sample of a study of T cell repertoires in cytomegalovirus infection. These receptors lack a known antigen. TCRdb reprocessed the reads via MiXCR and lists one record per CDR3 protein. The table lists around 78,000 distinct CDR3 sequences, about 37% of them singletons. Sequencing used CD8+ T cells from cultured PBMCs, obtained from culture after CMV antigen stimulation. Receptors originate from a human donor in good health (CMV status not recorded). Some clones in this sample may be carry-over from other donors' samples. Each CDR3 is given with its conserved first and last residue. The order of the fields is J gene, D gene, clone size, V gene, CDR3 DNA, CDR3 protein. D genes are given only for firm matches. Clone size appears in some rows only: once, few, many, or a class for an expanded clone.

>TRBJ2-3|.|few|TRBV7-4
TGTGCCAGCAGCTTCCGGGACAAACGCACAGATACGCAGTATTTT
CASSFRDKRTDTQYF
>TRBJ1-5|TRBD1|few|TRBV4-1
TGCGCCAGCAGCCACCAGGGGGGTCAGCCCCAGCATTTT
CASSHQGGQPQHF
>TRBJ2-7|TRBD1|.|TRBV4-2
TGTGCCAGCAGCCAAGACTCAGGGGGCTGGTCCTACGAGCAGTACTTC
CASSQDSGGWSYEQYF
>TRBJ1-4|.|few|TRBV7-9
TGTGCCAGCAGCAACCCGTGGACTAATGAAAAACTGTTTTTT
CASSNPWTNEKLFF
>TRBJ2-4|.|many|TRBV6-1
TGTGCCAGCAGTGACCAGGGTCCTCAAAACATTCAGTACTTC
CASSDQGPQNIQYF
>TRBJ2-3|.|.|TRBV7-2
TGTGCCAGCAGCTTAGGGGGAACCACAGATACGCAGTATTTT
CASSLGGTTDTQYF
>TRBJ2-5|TRBD1|few|TRBV27
TGTGCCAGCAGTCTACATTCCGGGACAGGGAAAGGTGAAGGAGAGACCCAGTACTTC
CASSLHSGTGKGEGETQYF
>TRBJ1-4|.|.|TRBV13
TGTGCCAGCAGCCCCGGGTGGAGTGGTGAAAAACTGTTTTTT
CASSPGWSGEKLFF
>TRBJ1-6|TRBD1|.|TRBV18
TGTGCCAGCTCACCACGGGACAGGGGGCCGAGCTCACCCCTCCACTTT
CASSPRDRGPSSPLHF
>TRBJ1-5|.|.|TRBV28
TGTGCCAGCAGTTCCTGGGTTCAAGATCAGCCCCAGCATTTT
CASSSWVQDQPQHF
>TRBJ2-3|TRBD2|.|TRBV14
TGTGCCAGCAGCCAAGCCCCCGCGGGACTAAGCACAGATACGCAGTATTTT
CASSQAPAGLSTDTQYF
>TRBJ1-3|.|.|TRBV14
TGTGCCAGCAGCCAAGATCTTGGAAGCCGGGACTTGGGAAACACCATATATTTT
CASSQDLGSRDLGNTIYF
>TRBJ2-5|.|few|TRBV11-2
TGTGCCAGCAGCCCATCCCGCGCAGGGTTATCTCGAGAGACCCAGTACTTC
CASSPSRAGLSRETQYF
>TRBJ2-1|.|.|TRBV20-1
TGCAGTGGGGAACTTAGCTCCTACAATGAGCAGTTCTTC
CSGELSSYNEQFF
>TRBJ1-6|TRBD1|.|TRBV27
TGTGCCAGCAGTTTGGGGACAGAATATAATTCACCCCTCCACTTT
CASSLGTEYNSPLHF
>TRBJ2-7|.|.|TRBV29-1
TGCAGCGTTGAAGATCAGGAGGGCTCCTACGAGCAGTACTTC
CSVEDQEGSYEQYF
>TRBJ2-1|.|few|TRBV6-2/TRBV6-3
TGTGCCAGCAGTTACGTAGGGTTGGTGGACAATGAGCAGTTCTTC
CASSYVGLVDNEQFF
>TRBJ2-2|.|few|TRBV7-2
TGTGCCAGCAGCTCAACGACAAGCAGAACCGGGGAGCTGTTTTTT
CASSSTTSRTGELFF
>TRBJ2-1|.|once|TRBV2
TGTGCCAGCACCCCTTCGAGTTTTAGCTCCTACAATGAGCAGTTCTTC
CASTPSSFSSYNEQFF
>TRBJ1-1|.|.|TRBV12-3/TRBV12-4
TGTGCCAGCAGTCTCCTGGGGGAGCCCAACACTGAAGCTTTCTTT
CASSLLGEPNTEAFF
>TRBJ2-7|.|.|TRBV14
TGTGCCAGCAGCCCTCAGCTATACTACGAGCAGTACTTC
CASSPQLYYEQYF
>TRBJ2-7|TRBD1|.|TRBV10-2
TGCGCCAGCAGCACGGACAGGACCTACGAGCAGTACTTC
CASSTDRTYEQYF
>TRBJ2-7|TRBD2|.|TRBV9
TGTGCCAGCAGCCCGCGGGACTACGACTACGAGCAGTACTTC
CASSPRDYDYEQYF
>TRBJ1-1|TRBD1|few|TRBV7-9
TGTGCCAGCAGCACTACCCTGGGGCAGGGGGCGGTTCTCCTTAACACTGAAGCTTTCTTT
CASSTTLGQGAVLLNTEAFF
>TRBJ2-7|.|few|TRBV4-1
TGCGCCAGCAGCCAAGCTGGTCAGGGAGAAGTATACGAGCAGTACTTC
CASSQAGQGEVYEQYF
>TRBJ2-1|.|.|TRBV7-9
TGTGCCAGCAGCTTATCGGCTTGGTCCTACAATGAGCAGTTCTTC
CASSLSAWSYNEQFF
>TRBJ2-2|TRBD1|.|TRBV4-2
TGTGCCAGCAGAAGGGACAGGGGTTCAGAGGAGCTGTTTTTT
CASRRDRGSEELFF
>TRBJ2-7|.|few|TRBV27
TGTGCCAGCAGTTTCTACGGATCCTACGAGCAGTACTTC
CASSFYGSYEQYF
>TRBJ1-2|TRBD1|many|TRBV10-3
TGTGCCATCAGTGAGACCAACAGGGGACCCGAGTACCCAGACTATGGCTACACCTTC
CAISETNRGPEYPDYGYTF
>TRBJ1-5|.|.|TRBV4-2
TGTGCCAGCAGCCAAGATGGCTCCCAGCCCCAGCATTTT
CASSQDGSQPQHF
>TRBJ2-7|.|few|TRBV19
TGTGCCAGTAGTACCTGGATCGGGACGTCGAGCTCCTACGAGCAGTACTTC
CASSTWIGTSSSYEQYF
>TRBJ1-2|TRBD1|.|TRBV29-1
TGCAGCGTTGAACAGCGGGACAGAAGAAGCCCTAACTATGGCTACACCTTC
CSVEQRDRRSPNYGYTF
>TRBJ2-7|TRBD1|.|TRBV6-6
TGTGCCAGCATTAAACAGGGGTGGTACGAGCAGTACTTC
CASIKQGWYEQYF
>TRBJ2-5|TRBD1|.|TRBV6-6
TGTGCCAGCACTCCGACCCGGGACAGGGGAACTGAGACCCAGTACTTC
CASTPTRDRGTETQYF
>TRBJ1-2|.|.|TRBV12-3/TRBV12-4
TGTGCCAGCAGTTTTATCGGGGCCGAGCACTATGGCTACACCTTC
CASSFIGAEHYGYTF
>TRBJ2-1|TRBD2|.|TRBV5-1
TGCGCCAGCAGCTACCTAGCGGGTGCATACAATGAGCAGTTCTTC
CASSYLAGAYNEQFF
>TRBJ2-5|TRBD2|.|TRBV7-8
TGTGCCAGCAGCCCAGCGCCTAGCGGGGGGCCAAAACAAGAGACCCAGTACTTC
CASSPAPSGGPKQETQYF
>TRBJ2-1|TRBD1|few|TRBV7-8
TGTGCCAGCAGCTTATTGACAGGGGGCTTCAATGAGCAGTTCTTC
CASSLLTGGFNEQFF
>TRBJ2-1|TRBD2|.|TRBV6-1
TGCGCCAGCATCAGAAGGGACTATCAATACAATGAGCAGTTCTTC
CASIRRDYQYNEQFF
>TRBJ2-7|.|few|TRBV4-1
TGCGCCAGCAGCCAAGACTCGGGTACAGGATACGAGCAGTACTTC
CASSQDSGTGYEQYF
>TRBJ2-7|.|many|TRBV7-2
TGTGCCAGCAGCTTGAGAGGTAAAAGAGGGGCCGAGCAGTACTTC
CASSLRGKRGAEQYF
>TRBJ2-7|.|many|TRBV7-2
TGTGCCAGCAGCCCCCAAGGCAGTTTCCTCTACGAGCAGTACTTC
CASSPQGSFLYEQYF
>TRBJ2-5|TRBD1|few|TRBV6-6
TGTGCCAGCAGACACAGACAGGGAAAGGCAGAGACCCAGTACTTC
CASRHRQGKAETQYF
>TRBJ2-1|.|.|TRBV6-6
TGTGCCAGCAGTTTCTCTCAGACTGGTTCCTACAATGAGCAGTTCTTC
CASSFSQTGSYNEQFF
>TRBJ1-5|.|.|TRBV7-6
TGTGCCAGCAGCTTGTGGGGCCAGCCCCAGCATTTT
CASSLWGQPQHF
>TRBJ1-2|.|.|TRBV7-9
TGTGCCAGCAGCTTGGAGGTAGAGGGTGGCTATAGCTACACCTTC
CASSLEVEGGYSYTF
>TRBJ2-7|.|.|TRBV12-3/TRBV12-4
TGTGCCAGCAGTTTCGGGCAGGGCTACTACGAGCAGTACTTC
CASSFGQGYYEQYF
>TRBJ2-7|.|.|TRBV5-5
TGTGCCAGCAGCGAAACCCGGGACATATTCCACGAGCAGTACTTC
CASSETRDIFHEQYF
>TRBJ2-2|.|.|TRBV6-5
TGTGCCAGCAGCTCTACCGGGACGGAGACGAACACCGGGGAGCTGTTTTTT
CASSSTGTETNTGELFF
>TRBJ1-6|.|few|TRBV7-2
TGTGCCAGCAGCTTAGGACCTTGGAGCTATAATTCACCCCTCCACTTT
CASSLGPWSYNSPLHF
>TRBJ2-7|.|.|TRBV12-3/TRBV12-4
TGTGCCAGCAGCTCCCCCGGGGTTAGCCACTACGAGCAGTACTTC
CASSSPGVSHYEQYF
>TRBJ2-7|.|.|TRBV28
TGTGCCAGCAGTTTATCCACGCTCGGGCAGTCCTACGAGCAGTACTTC
CASSLSTLGQSYEQYF
>TRBJ1-1|.|few|TRBV6-6
TGTGCCAGCAGTCTGGACACCACCACTGAAGCTTTCTTT
CASSLDTTTEAFF
>TRBJ2-3|TRBD1|few|TRBV7-2
TGTGCCAGCAGCCCTTTCACAGGGGGAGGATCCTATACGCAGTATTTT
CASSPFTGGGSYTQYF
>TRBJ2-3|TRBD2|many|TRBV7-8
TGTGCCAGCAGCTCTAGCGGGGGTAGCACAGATACGCAGTATTTT
CASSSSGGSTDTQYF
>TRBJ2-1|TRBD1|.|TRBV27
TGTGCCAGCAGTTTATGGGGGACAGGGGGCATCAATGAGCAGTTCTTC
CASSLWGTGGINEQFF
>TRBJ1-2|.|few|TRBV7-2
TGTGCCAGCAGCTTTGTGGACAGTCGAATAACCTCCCCATTCTATGGCTACACCTTC
CASSFVDSRITSPFYGYTF
>TRBJ2-3|.|.|TRBV7-8
TGTGCCAGCAGCCATCACGGGAGCACAGATACGCAGTATTTT
CASSHHGSTDTQYF
>TRBJ1-2|.|few|TRBV12-3/TRBV12-4
TGTGCCAGCAGTTCAGGGCCTCCTTCTTGGGGCTACACCTTC
CASSSGPPSWGYTF
>TRBJ1-6|.|.|TRBV4-1
TGCGCCAGCAGCCAGGTTATCGGTTCACTTACCCTCCACTTT
CASSQVIGSLTLHF